This T cell receptor beta chain was retrieved from a study of cytomegalovirus exposure and HLA in healthy donors (dated by TCRdb to 2016 to 2017). In terms of the full investigation: According to an earlier analysis of 587 of the donors, some 170 million T cells yielded over 100 million unique TCR beta sequences and approximately 280 Gb of sequence data. The study used immunosequencing to profile the T cell repertoires of 666 subjects and linked those repertoires to cytomegalovirus serostatus. To decide whether each TCR beta V gene segment behaved as functional or pseudogenic, an earlier analysis of fewer than 750 of the donors relied on high-throughput TCR beta sequencing. HLA typing included class I and class II loci at four-digit resolution. Every discovery cohort repertoire had been produced on one sequencing platform. The genetic ancestry cluster associated with self-reported Caucasian donors included over 80% of the 300 to 450 genotyped donors. A separate validation cohort of about 110 different subjects was used in addition to the approximately 700-subject first cohort. A later genetic analysis used genome-wide SNP genotypes for about 60% of the 666 donors, treating that subset as a discovery cohort. To predict cytomegalovirus infection status, the study brought together high-throughput TCR immunosequencing, statistical association of individual TCRs with disease status, and machine learning. Rather than using new phenotypic data, the later analysis identified candidate immune exposures from TCR beta sequences and from how often those sequences occurred across donors. Donor age, sex, ethnicity and CMV serostatus were compiled alongside the repertoire data. A later analysis re-analyzed previously published TCR beta repertoires from several hundred donors and added high-resolution HLA genotyping to study TCR occurrence patterns. The study aimed to test whether cataloging public T cell receptors could reveal signatures of past pathogen exposure. Among about 390 genotyped donors of the cohort, an average of about 240,000 unique TCR beta nucleotide sequences were sequenced per donor, around 20% of them non-productive. The number of typed donors differed by locus: 629-630 for A, B, C, DRB1 and DQB1; approximately 520 for DQA1; around 580 for DPA1; and around 470 for DPB1. An early release that covered about 600 HLA-typed donors contained approximately 300 gigabases of sequencing data and about 84 million unique TCR sequences. Five DR-DQ haplotypes were treated as single units for association and clustering because of strong linkage in the cohort.

General study outcomes and caveats: The study gave a list of 150 to 200 TCR beta chains associated with cytomegalovirus. A later analysis found that most CMV-associated TCR beta chains appeared HLA-restricted, with HLA associations seemingly driven largely by CMV exposure. A cluster of highly shared sequence variants was judged likely to represent a technical artifact of the sequencing pipeline. Broadly in line with IMGT annotations, most TCR beta V segments showed up in productive rearrangements about 87% or about 30% of the time in an earlier analysis of several hundred of the donors. According to a later genetic analysis, donors in an Asian-associated ancestry cluster had fewer N-insertions in productive TCRs than the roughly 700-donor mean. Correlated functional status among segregating V segments might be attributable to linkage disequilibrium, but an unknown experimental factor could not be ruled out. Because the 87-base-pair reads could not distinguish some IMGT-functional V segments, including TRBV6-2 and TRBV6-3, those segments were excluded. This cohort had only TCR beta chains sequenced, and the lack of alpha or paired-chain data limited which features could be detected. A further reported finding was that TCR beta sequences accurately predicted the HLA-A and HLA-B alleles for most subjects in the first cohort. The authors suggested that the approach could potentially be generalized to other disease states and immunological phenotypes. A later analysis reported that several top co-occurrence clusters appeared linked to parvovirus B19, influenza, CMV and Epstein-Barr virus. In a later analysis, the rate of TCR association differed among HLA loci, with DRB1 alleles having the most associated TCRs and HLA-C alleles having the fewest. Because HLA typing was missing for some donors at each locus, association tests included only the typed subset. While some public TCRs were present in many individuals, most TCR sequences turned up only very rarely across donors. Presence/absence analyses assumed roughly uniform sequencing depth across donors, an assumption that may not hold. CMV serostatus was the only immune exposure information available for the cohort. Compared with equally common non-associated chains, HLA-associated TCR beta chains in a later analysis were more clonally expanded and had lower generation probabilities. In vitro tests confirmed that a few of the cytomegalovirus-associated TCR beta chains recognize cytomegalovirus antigens. Cytomegalovirus status was reported to be diagnosed by the classifier with high specificity and sensitivity in both the original and validation cohorts. When HLA alleles, especially DR and DQ, strongly co-occurred, attributing TCR associations to individual alleles was difficult. A later genetic analysis associated a missense DCLRE1C variant with V-gene and J-gene trimming of TCR beta chains, and an independent cohort replicated the association. Approximately 16 rarely observed V segments, including chromosome 9 orphons, were excluded from the earlier analysis of some 590 of the donors because counts were too low. In a later analysis, some 17,000 TCR beta sequences were associated with specific HLA alleles at a false discovery rate of 0.05.

Including the terminal cysteine and phenylalanine, the CDR3 comprises 14 residues. Of all the DNA, just the CDR3 is kept, 42 bases in frame from base 1. Per the germline V gene, SGHDT is the CDR1 and YYEEEE is the CDR2. Relative to germline, V is 1 base shorter and J is 3 bases shorter, with 11 bases between their ends. Libraries were constructed by the immunoSEQ multiplex PCR assay. For the multiplex PCR, a mixture combining 60 forward primers for TCR Vbeta segments and 13 reverse primers for TCR Jbeta segments was used. The CDR3 region of rearranged TCR beta genes was amplified from genomic DNA with a multiplex PCR assay. The Illumina HiSeq System was used to sequence the amplified TCR beta libraries as 87-base-pair reads. The paper's data handling went like this. In a later analysis, some 80 million unique TCR beta chains were counted across the 500 to 850 repertoires, and approximately 11 million of these chains were shared by at least two donors. Raw reads were error-corrected and collapsed into unique sequences with a nearest-neighbor algorithm that merged closely related sequences to remove PCR and sequencing errors. To assign V, D and J gene segments, CDR3 sequences were aligned to IMGT reference sequences. For a sequence to be retained, a match of at least six nucleotides to both a V gene segment and a J gene segment was required. A rearrangement was called productive if the CDR3 had no stop codons and remained in frame with V and J, and every other rearrangement was called non-productive. CDR3 was defined by IMGT convention, running from the second conserved V-encoded cysteine to the conserved J-encoded phenylalanine. The earlier analysis of 550 to 650 of the donors excluded any sequence lacking an unambiguous match to a single V gene segment. In an earlier analysis of about 590 of the donors, a V segment was called functional when productive rearrangements were above 56.7%, and segregating when the standard deviation between donors exceeded 5%. A statistical classification framework was developed to diagnose cytomegalovirus status using the catalog of TCR beta chain sequences. A later analysis assigned V and J genes by comparing TCR nucleotide sequences with IMGT/GENE-DB human TR gene sequences. In a later analysis, CDR3 sequences and most-parsimonious VDJ recombination scenarios were assigned using the TCRdist pipeline. In a later analysis, each TCR beta chain was defined by its CDR3 amino acid sequence together with its V-gene family, and reads lacking a unique V-gene family were excluded. In a later analysis, 550 to 650 highly shared, low-generation-probability nucleotide sequences were removed to address suspected cross-contamination and a sequencing artifact. A later analysis calculated a clonal expansion index for each public chain from normalized within-repertoire ranks of inferred template counts. In a later analysis, generation probabilities were computed with a VDJ recombination model fitted to out-of-frame rearrangements, and the resulting probabilities were checked against IGoR. Hypergeometric tests were used in a later analysis to score TCR-TCR, TCR-HLA and TCR-CMV co-occurrence, with a repertoire-size bias correction applied to the TCR pairs. In a later analysis, false discovery rates were estimated by permuting HLA or CMV assignments 20 times. In a later analysis, co-occurring TCRs were grouped using DBSCAN, and TCRdist sequence similarity was added for clustering within HLA-allele-positive subsets. Repertoires with fewer than 30,000 or more than 120,000 public chains were left out of co-occurrence clustering, as were five repertoires with anomalous nucleotide sharing. The table comes from immuneACCESS by way of TCRdb, which keeps in-frame sequences with V and J called. Part of the clones is missing from these tables; in studies checked, under half for an unresolved V gene and the rest for unknown reasons. For V, J and clone size, that table is used; D and trimming come from the DNA. Present in this sample are 55,000 to 65,000 clones, approximately 80% of which were seen just once. 1.5% to 2% of the sample belongs to the ten largest clones.

On this clone: Its antigen remains unidentified. No quality values exist for individual bases; no much larger clone is one base distant.

The cohort comprised some 680 healthy bone marrow donors. At the time of sampling, all cohort members were nominally healthy, though unrecorded immune exposures were likely present. Of the roughly 630 cohort members, around 310 had a positive CMV serostatus and 350 to 450 had a negative one, while no CMV serostatus was recorded for the donor. A peripheral blood sample was collected from each donor, and TCR beta sequencing was performed on peripheral blood mononuclear cells. The Qiagen DNeasy Blood Extraction Kit was used to extract genomic DNA from the blood cell samples. This receptor chain uses TRBV5-6 and TRBJ2-7; the D region possibly corresponds to TRBD1 (6 bases align). The sequence came from a human donor in good health. The source material was PBMCs. The nucleotides read TGTGCCAGCAGCTTGTCGGGCAGGGGCTACGAGCAGTACTTC. Its product reads: CASSLSGRGYEQYF.